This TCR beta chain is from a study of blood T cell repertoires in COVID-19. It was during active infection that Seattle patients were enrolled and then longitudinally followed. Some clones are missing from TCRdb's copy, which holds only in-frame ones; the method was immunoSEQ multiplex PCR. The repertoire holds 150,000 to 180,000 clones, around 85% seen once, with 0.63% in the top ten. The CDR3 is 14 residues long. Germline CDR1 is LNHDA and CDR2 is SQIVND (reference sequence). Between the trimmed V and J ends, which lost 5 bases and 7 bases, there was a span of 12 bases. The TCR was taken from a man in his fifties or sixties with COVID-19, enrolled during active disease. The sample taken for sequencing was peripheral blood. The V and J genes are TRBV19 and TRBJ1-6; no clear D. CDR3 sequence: CASSFMGHNSPLHF. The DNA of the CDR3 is TGTGCCAGTAGTTTCATGGGCCACAATTCACCCCTCCACTTT.